This T cell receptor (beta chain) was identified during a study of Tregs in tolerant kidney transplant recipients. Study-wide context: Mixed chimerism was transient after nonmyeloablative marrow transplants from related graft donors.

J lost 0 bases, V lost 4 bases, and 8 bases had no gene match. CDR3 size: 17 residues. Germline CDR1 SNHLY, CDR2 FYNNEI. TCRdb keeps only in-frame clones here, not all; method: immunoSEQ multiplex PCR. The sample totals some 52,000 clones; its top ten clones hold 0.83%. About this clone: The observed sequence ends 3 residues before the CDR3 terminus, with the missing tail filled in from the germline J gene.

Sample: CD4+ T cells from blood, taken before the transplant. The genes are TRBV2 and TRBJ2-4; 8 nucleotides align to TRBD1. This clonotype was sampled from a human donor who received a combined kidney and bone marrow transplant. CDR3 sequence reads: CASSVPDRVIAKNIQYF. The part of the CDR3 DNA that was read is TGTGCCAGCAGTGTACCGGACAGGGTAATAGCCAAAAACATT.